In its sample, the clone carrying this T cell receptor beta chain was seen many times. This record belongs to a study of T cells after yellow fever vaccination. Study summary: CD3, CD45RA, CCR7 and CD95 guided sorting of the EM, EMRA, CM and Tscm memory subsets.

For TCR, cDNA came from 5'RACE template switching, which added a universal primer site and UMIs. TCRdb re-called the 5' RACE reads with MiXCR, one entry per CDR3 protein. The data show about 25,000 distinct CDR3 sequences, roughly 3.4% seen once. Study-level results: The booster response re-showed most primary clones: approximately 95% CD4, more than 80% CD8.

CDR3 length: 11 residues. With 3 bases removed from V and 5 bases from J, the gap between germline ends came to 4 bases. Germline-derived CDR1 and CDR2 are SGHTA and FQGNSA. This specimen was PBMCs, either bulk or a sorted T-cell subset (CD4+, CD8+, memory, or dextramer-sorted; not recorded which), taken approximately 47 days after the first yellow fever vaccination. The sequence derives from a man between 18 and 35 years old who received the YFV17D yellow fever vaccine. V usage is TRBV7-2 and J usage is TRBJ2-5, with D hard to call. CDR3 residues: CASSFRETQYF. In DNA, the CDR3 is TGTGCCAGCAGCTTTCGGGAGACCCAGTACTTC.